The table lists the clone carrying this T cell receptor (beta chain) with a count of one. Its cognate antigen is unknown. The data belong to a study of T cell responses to AZD1222 COVID-19 vaccine. TCRdb keeps only in-frame clones here, not all; method: immunoSEQ multiplex PCR. This table holds roughly 150,000 clones, about nine tenths found once. General study findings and limits: Seropositive at baseline were only a handful of AZD1222 recipients. Compared with day 0, the breadth and depth of the Spike-specific TCR repertoire rose significantly after two doses of AZD1222.

The V segment lost 0 bases and the J segment 3 bases; nucleotides outside the gene matches: 7. Looked up from germline, CDR1 is MGHRA and CDR2 is YSYEKL. There are 17 residues in the CDR3. The genes are TRBV4-1 and TRBJ2-7; 11 bases map to TRBD2. The sequenced sample was peripheral blood, obtained 28 days after the second AZD1222 dose. The TCR sequence derives from an adult who received the AZD1222 COVID-19 vaccine. CDR3 region: CASSQEEPLAGGYEQYF. The CDR3 DNA reads TGCGCCAGCAGCCAAGAAGAACCTCTAGCGGGAGGCTACGAGCAGTACTTC.